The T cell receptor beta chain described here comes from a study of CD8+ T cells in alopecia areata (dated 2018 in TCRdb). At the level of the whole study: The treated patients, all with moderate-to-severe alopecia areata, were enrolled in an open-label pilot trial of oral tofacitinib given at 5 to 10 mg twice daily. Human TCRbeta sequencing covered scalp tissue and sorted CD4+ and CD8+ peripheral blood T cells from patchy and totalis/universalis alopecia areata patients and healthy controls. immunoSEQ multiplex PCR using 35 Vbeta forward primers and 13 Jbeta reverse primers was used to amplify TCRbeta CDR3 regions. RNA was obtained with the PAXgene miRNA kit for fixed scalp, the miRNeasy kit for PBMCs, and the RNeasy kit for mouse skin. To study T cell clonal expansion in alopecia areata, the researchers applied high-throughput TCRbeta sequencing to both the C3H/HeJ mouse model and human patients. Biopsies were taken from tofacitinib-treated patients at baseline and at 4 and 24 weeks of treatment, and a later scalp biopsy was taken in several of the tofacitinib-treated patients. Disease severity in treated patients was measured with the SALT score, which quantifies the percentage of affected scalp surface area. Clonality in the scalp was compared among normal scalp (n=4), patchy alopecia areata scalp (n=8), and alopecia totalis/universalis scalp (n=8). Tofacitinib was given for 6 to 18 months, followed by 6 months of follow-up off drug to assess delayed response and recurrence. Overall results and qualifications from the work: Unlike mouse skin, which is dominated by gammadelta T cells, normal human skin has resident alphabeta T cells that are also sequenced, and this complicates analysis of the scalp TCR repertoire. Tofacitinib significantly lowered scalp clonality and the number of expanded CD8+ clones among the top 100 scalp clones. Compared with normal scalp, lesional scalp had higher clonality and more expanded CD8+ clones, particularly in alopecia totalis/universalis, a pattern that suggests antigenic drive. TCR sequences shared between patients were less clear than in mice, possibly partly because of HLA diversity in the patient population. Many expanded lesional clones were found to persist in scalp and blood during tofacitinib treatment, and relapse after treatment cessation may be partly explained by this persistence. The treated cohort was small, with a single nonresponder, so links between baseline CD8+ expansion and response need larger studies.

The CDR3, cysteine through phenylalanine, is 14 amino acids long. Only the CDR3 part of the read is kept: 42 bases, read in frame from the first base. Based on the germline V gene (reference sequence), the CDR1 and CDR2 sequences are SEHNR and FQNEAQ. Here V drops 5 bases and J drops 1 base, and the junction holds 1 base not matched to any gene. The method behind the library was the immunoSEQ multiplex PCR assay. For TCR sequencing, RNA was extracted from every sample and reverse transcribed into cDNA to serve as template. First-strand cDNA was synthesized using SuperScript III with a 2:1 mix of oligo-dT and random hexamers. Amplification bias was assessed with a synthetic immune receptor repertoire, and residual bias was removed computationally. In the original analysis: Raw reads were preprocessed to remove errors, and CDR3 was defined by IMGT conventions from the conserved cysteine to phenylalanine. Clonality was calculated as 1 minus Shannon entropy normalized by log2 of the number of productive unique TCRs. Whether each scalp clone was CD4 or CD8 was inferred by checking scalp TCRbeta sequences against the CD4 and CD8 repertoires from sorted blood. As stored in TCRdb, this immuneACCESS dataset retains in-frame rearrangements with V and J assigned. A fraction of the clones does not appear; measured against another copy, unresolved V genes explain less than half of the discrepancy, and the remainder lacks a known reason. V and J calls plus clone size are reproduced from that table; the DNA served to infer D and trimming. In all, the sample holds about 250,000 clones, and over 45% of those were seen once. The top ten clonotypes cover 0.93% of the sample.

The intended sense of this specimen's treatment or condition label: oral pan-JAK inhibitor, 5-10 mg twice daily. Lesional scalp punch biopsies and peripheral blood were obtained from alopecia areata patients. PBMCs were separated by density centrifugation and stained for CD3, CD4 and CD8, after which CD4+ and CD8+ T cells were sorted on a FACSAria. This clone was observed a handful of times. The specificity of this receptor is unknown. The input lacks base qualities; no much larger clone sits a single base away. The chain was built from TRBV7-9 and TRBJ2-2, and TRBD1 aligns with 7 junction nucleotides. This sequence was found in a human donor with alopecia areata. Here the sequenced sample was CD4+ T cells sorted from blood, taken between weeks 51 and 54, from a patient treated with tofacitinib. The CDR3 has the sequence CASSGQENTGELFF. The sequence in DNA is TGTGCCAGCAGCGGACAGGAGAACACCGGGGAGCTGTTTTTT.